The present TCR beta chain was sequenced within a study of T cells in Graves' hyperthyroidism and ophthalmopathy. Looking at the study overall: Blood from the periphery was taken at initial diagnosis, before any treatment. Study-level findings and limits: Most thyroid-expanded clonotypes above 0.001 were also found in blood.

It was over 9.5 ml of fresh peripheral blood that supplied the PBMCs. This clonotype was counted a few times. The antigen remains undetermined. Amplification of TCR beta CDR3 regions used RNA as the template. The TCR CDR3 first-round RT-PCR relied on the HTBI primer set. TCRdb passed the multiplex PCR reads through MiXCR, listing each CDR3 protein once. The sample carries hundreds of thousands of distinct CDR3 sequences, 14% recorded once. The CDR3 totals 17 residues. Germline CDR1 reads PRHDT; CDR2 reads FYEKMQ (reference sequence). Trimming shortened V by 5 bases and J by 4 bases, and 21 bases separated the two germline ends.

The sequencing sample was made of blood. The gene calls are TRBV13 and TRBJ2-1, with a weak D call TRBD2 (6 bases). The clonotype originates from a woman between 18 and 30 years old with Graves' hyperthyroidism. CDR3 in DNA: TGTGCCAGCAGCATCCCATCGGGGACTCGATCTTACAATGAGCAGTTCTTC. Translation gives CASSIPSGTRSYNEQFF.